This T cell receptor beta chain was sequenced for a study of early T cells in non-severe SARS-CoV-2 infection. In the study overall: Sequenced material consisted of bulk RNA (from unsorted whole blood), and chains were unpaired.

This clonotype has ten or more counts. Antigen: not known. Study-level findings and limits: Clonotype matching in VDJdb favored anti-spike CD8 responses and did not capture private and CD4 specificities.

TCRdb recomputed calls from the 5' RACE reads with MiXCR, one row per CDR3 protein. This table holds some 48,000 distinct CDR3 sequences, about 6.2% found once. The V end was cut by 2 bases, the J end by 0 bases, with 5 bases between. CDR3 length equals 14 residues. Germline assignment: CDR1 MNHEY and CDR2 SMNVEV (reference sequence). This sequence joins TRBV27 and TRBJ2-1; a possible D gene is TRBD1 (5 bases). Sample: whole blood, taken at baseline. The TCR comes from an adult who was a healthcare worker with PCR-confirmed SARS-CoV-2 infection or an uninfected control (not recorded which). DNA for the CDR3: TGTGCCAGCAGTTTAAGGGGCTCCTACAATGAGCAGTTCTTC. It translates to CASSLRGSYNEQFF.